What follows are 23 T cell receptor beta chains derived from one specimen sequenced in a study of regulatory T cells in long-lasting Graves disease. TCR beta libraries were built with iRepertoire HTBI primers and Arm-PCR of CDR3 regions. TCRdb recomputed calls from the multiplex PCR reads with MiXCR, one row per CDR3 protein. The sample carries 530,000 or so distinct CDR3 sequences, 13% recorded once. The time point here: newly diagnosed GD, antithyroid drugs for less than 3 months. PBMCs were the source of the RNA used for TCR sequencing. These data were also reused for a study on T cells in Graves' hyperthyroidism and ophthalmopathy.

Source: peripheral blood mononuclear cells (PBMCs), taken at new diagnosis, from a patient treated with antithyroid drugs. The source of these receptors is a man between 25 and 39 years old with Graves disease.

This clonotype was counted ten times or more. The rearrangement joins TRBV5-1 to TRBJ2-5, with TRBD2 matching 7 bases. Germline V gene lookup returns CDR1 SGHRS and CDR2 YFSETQ. This CDR3 region has 15 residues. Germline trimming cut 1 base from V and 0 bases from J; bases unmatched to any gene: 3. CDR3 sequence reads: CASSLSGDHQETQYF. The CDR3 DNA sequence: TGCGCCAGCAGCTTGAGCGGGGATCACCAAGAGACCCAGTACTTC.

This clonotype was detected ten times or more. The chain has TRBV10-2 and TRBJ2-7; D is perhaps TRBD2 (5 bases). Germline V lookup: CDR1 WSHSY, CDR2 SAAADI. V lost 3 bases and J lost 1, with 28 bases in between. CDR3 length equals 20 residues. In DNA form, the CDR3 reads TGCGCCAGCAGTGACCTAACCACCCCGACGGGATGGGGTGTTTCCTACGAGCAGTACTTC. It translates to CASSDLTTPTGWGVSYEQYF.

This clonotype was observed at least ten times. J is TRBJ2-2 and V is TRBV12-3 or TRBV12-4; the match to TRBD1 covers 10 bases. The CDR3 is 15 amino acids. V trimming: 8 bases; J trimming: 1 base; junction bases outside the gene matches: 4. The DNA for the CDR3 is TGTGCCAGCCACAGGACAGGGGGGAACACCGGGGAGCTGTTTTTT. Its translation is CASHRTGGNTGELFF.

The rearrangement joins TRBV11-2 to TRBJ2-5; tentative D call: TRBD2 (6 bases). CDR3 length equals 17 residues. V was cut by 1 base and J by 3 bases, with 18 bases left in between. Germline V gene data show CDR1 as SGHAT and CDR2 as FQNNGV. CDR3 residues: CASSLGWRRVREETQYF. DNA of the CDR3: TGTGCCAGCAGCTTAGGTTGGAGGAGGGTAAGAGAAGAGACCCAGTACTTC.

This clonotype appeared a few times. The rearrangement links TRBV10-1 to TRBJ1-5, with TRBD1 as a possible D gene (5 bases). Germline V gene lookup returns CDR1 WNHNN and CDR2 SYGVQD (reference sequence). The CDR3 totals 14 residues. Deletions cut 3 bases from V and 6 bases from J, with 12 bases between. CDR3 in amino acids: CASSEGRAGQPQHF. The CDR3 DNA follows: TGCGCCAGCAGTGAAGGCAGGGCCGGTCAGCCCCAGCATTTT.

The chain has TRBV2 and TRBJ1-1, with a weak D call TRBD1 (5 bases). Germline V lookup: CDR1 SNHLY, CDR2 FYNNEI. This CDR3 contains 14 residues. V lost 5 bases and J 5 bases, leaving 15 bases between the germline ends. The CDR3 DNA reads as TGTGCCAGCAGTAGCCCCCAGGGAGTTACTGAAGCTTTCTTT. Protein sequence: CASSSPQGVTEAFF. Using reference TRBV2 and TRBJ1-1 for the parts outside the CDR3, the full variable domain is EPEVTQTPSHQVTQMGQEVILRCVPISNHLYFYWYRQILGQKVEFLVSFYNNEISEKSEIFDDQFSVERPDGSNFTLKIRSTKLEDSAMYFCASSSPQGVTEAFFGQGTRLTVV.

At least ten counts were recorded for this clonotype. V gene TRBV5-1 combines with J gene TRBJ2-1, with 8 positions matching TRBD2. This CDR3 has 17 amino acids. The germline V gene encodes CDR1 SGHRS and CDR2 YFSETQ. The V and J ends lost 1 base and 0 bases, in that order; junction bases with no gene match: 6. The CDR3 region has the DNA TGCGCCAGCAGCTTGACTAGCGGAGCTAGCTCCTACAATGAGCAGTTCTTC. It codes for CASSLTSGASSYNEQFF.

Many counts were recorded for this clonotype. The chain joins TRBV29-1 to TRBJ2-7; possibly TRBD1 or TRBD2 for D (5 bases each). CDR1 and CDR2 from the germline V gene are SQVTM and ANQGSEA. V lost 6 bases to trimming and J lost 3 bases, with 15 bases between them. This CDR3 spans 13 amino acids. CDR3 sequence reads: CSVVRGPNYEQYF. In DNA, the CDR3 is TGCAGCGTCGTCCGGGGCCCCAACTACGAGCAGTACTTC.

This clonotype was seen many times. The chain couples TRBV11-2 to TRBJ2-7, with 9 bases matching TRBD1. From germline, CDR1 is SGHAT and CDR2 FQNNGV. The CDR3 length is 15 residues. V gave up 3 bases and J gave up 4 bases; unmatched junction bases: 7. The CDR3 DNA reads TGTGCCAGCAGCTTCCTAACAGGGGGCGTGTACGAGCAGTACTTC. It is translated as CASSFLTGGVYEQYF.

This chain connects TRBV9 to TRBJ1-5, with D unclear. Germline CDR1 SGDLS, CDR2 YYNGEE. There are 15 residues in the CDR3. V was clipped by 0 bases and J by 0 bases, with 7 bases between them. The CDR3, as DNA: TGTGCCAGCAGCGTAGGGGCAGATAGCAATCAGCCCCAGCATTTT. This codes for CASSVGADSNQPQHF.

This clonotype has a handful of counts. The chain recombines TRBV9 with TRBJ2-1, with a tentative D call TRBD2 (6 bases). From germline, CDR1 is SGDLS and CDR2 YYNGEE. V shed 3 bases and J shed 8 bases, with 24 bases lying between them. This CDR3 is built from 17 residues. CDR3 protein: CASSALRGGGTSHEQFF. The DNA for the CDR3 is TGTGCCAGCAGCGCCCTTAGGGGTGGGGGGACGAGTCATGAGCAGTTCTTC.

This clonotype was counted at least ten times. The chain uses TRBV29-1 and TRBJ1-2; no firm D call. CDR1 is SQVTM, CDR2 ANQGSEA, per germline. CDR3 length equals 14 residues. V lost 3 bases to trimming and J lost 1 base, with 12 bases between them. This chain's CDR3 is CSVEQAPFNYGYTF. CDR3 sequence (DNA): TGCAGCGTTGAGCAGGCCCCTTTTAACTATGGCTACACCTTC.

This clonotype was detected ten times or more. V is TRBV12-3 or TRBV12-4 and J is TRBJ1-2; TRBD1 might be the D (5 bases). V was cut by 6 bases and J by 4 bases, with 18 bases left in between. The CDR3 totals 15 residues. This CDR3 is CASSPSGGLGYGYTF. The CDR3 nucleotides are TGTGCCAGCAGCCCTTCGGGGGGATTAGGCTATGGCTACACCTTC.

V gene TRBV19 combines with J gene TRBJ2-7, with 8 positions matching TRBD2. Per the germline V gene, CDR1 is LNHDA and CDR2 is SQIVND (reference sequence). Trimming removed 10 bases from V and 2 bases from J; junction bases left unmatched: 7. The CDR3 contains 13 residues. CDR3 region: CATQAGAPYEQYF. Here the CDR3 DNA reads TGTGCCACTCAAGCGGGAGCCCCCTACGAGCAGTACTTC.

This clonotype has a handful of counts. The gene calls are TRBV20-1 and TRBJ2-1; D is unresolved. CDR3 length: 15 residues. V lost 3 bases and J 0 bases, leaving 12 bases between the germline ends. Germline V CDR1 and CDR2: DFQATT, SNEGSKA (reference sequence). The CDR3 spells CSASTGRSSYNEQFF. In nucleotides, the CDR3 is TGCAGTGCTAGTACCGGACGTAGCTCCTACAATGAGCAGTTCTTC.

The chain employs TRBV20-1 and TRBJ2-7; the match to TRBD2 covers 10 bases. CDR3 length: 12 amino acids. CDR1 is DFQATT and CDR2 is SNEGSKA in the germline V gene (reference sequence). The junction had 6 bases not matched to a gene; V was cut back by 6 bases and J by 7 bases. CDR3: CSATGLAEEQYF. The DNA for the CDR3 is TGCAGTGCAACCGGACTAGCGGAAGAGCAGTACTTC.

This sequence joins TRBV20-1 and TRBJ2-1; 10 nucleotides line up with TRBD2. CDR3 size: 15 residues. Germline CDR1 reads DFQATT; CDR2 reads SNEGSKA (reference sequence). After removal of 3 bases from V and 1 base from J, the junction contained 3 bases not matched to a gene. CDR3 protein: CSASKREGSYNEQFF. As DNA, the CDR3 is TGCAGTGCTAGTAAGCGGGAGGGATCCTACAATGAGCAGTTCTTC.

This clonotype was recorded a few times. The chain has TRBV19 and TRBJ2-4, with 10 positions matching TRBD2. Per the germline V gene, CDR1 is LNHDA and CDR2 is SQIVND (reference sequence). The CDR3 has 17 residues. V shed 7 bases, J shed 0 bases, and the junction held 9 bases outside the gene matches. CDR3 sequence (DNA): TGTGCCAGTACCAAGGCCGGACTAGCGGTAGCCAAAAACATTCAGTACTTC. Its translation is CASTKAGLAVAKNIQYF.

In this sample, this clonotype turned up many times. The chain is built from TRBV5-1 and TRBJ2-1, with TRBD2 matching over 10 bases. The germline gives CDR1 SGHRS, CDR2 YFSETQ. There are 12 residues in the CDR3. The ends lost 7 bases at V and 5 bases at J; junction bases unmatched: 0. The CDR3 DNA reads TGCGCCAGCGGACTAGCGGACAATGAGCAGTTCTTC. Translating gives CASGLADNEQFF.

This clonotype has a handful of counts. This chain links TRBV18 with TRBJ2-1; D gene ambiguous. This CDR3 contains 16 residues. V dropped 0 bases and J dropped 0 bases, with 9 bases sitting between them. The germline gives CDR1 KGHSH, CDR2 LQKENI. The CDR3 here is CASSPPTFPSYNEQFF. The CDR3 coding sequence is TGTGCCAGCTCACCACCGACTTTCCCCTCCTACAATGAGCAGTTCTTC.

This clonotype was seen more than once but under ten times. The gene calls are TRBV12-5 and TRBJ2-3, with a weak D call TRBD1 (5 bases). The CDR3 has 15 amino acids. The germline V and J ends were trimmed by 5 bases and 6 bases, with 18 bases remaining between them. Germline CDR1 LGHNT, CDR2 FRNRAP. The CDR3 loop reads CASGTLGLNRDTQYF. In DNA form, the CDR3 reads TGTGCTAGTGGTACCCTCGGGCTCAACAGGGATACGCAGTATTTT.

This clonotype has just a few counts. The chain uses TRBV7-9 and TRBJ1-4, with TRBD1 identical over 8 bases. The CDR3 has 13 residues. V trimming: 6 bases; J trimming: 8 bases; junction bases outside the gene matches: 5. The germline CDR1 and CDR2 sequences are SEHNR and FQNEAQ (reference sequence). The chain's CDR3 is CASRRTGREKLFF. The DNA for the CDR3 is TGTGCCAGCAGGAGGACAGGGAGGGAAAAACTGTTTTTT.

This clonotype was counted at least ten times. The chain recombines TRBV7-3 with TRBJ2-2; maybe TRBD2 (7 bases). Germline assignment: CDR1 SGHTA and CDR2 FQGTGA. The CDR3 contains 16 residues. Trimming pared 5 bases from V and 7 bases from J, leaving 20 bases between. The CDR3 DNA follows: TGTGCCAGCAGCACGCAAGGGAGGGGGAAGATCGGGGAGCTGTTTTTT. Protein sequence: CASSTQGRGKIGELFF.